This entry features one T cell receptor (beta chain) sequence. Sequencing used immunoSEQ multiplex PCR; TCRdb keeps in-frame clones, though not all of them. The repertoire holds 200,000 to 300,000 clones, approximately 89% seen once, with 2% to 3% in the top ten. The length of the CDR3 is 13 residues. Germline CDR1 is LNHDA and CDR2 is SQIVND (reference sequence). V lost 7 bases, J lost 0 bases, and 3 bases stayed unmatched. This entry is derived from a study of blood T cell repertoires in COVID-19. Looking at the study overall: The analysed material was cDNA or gDNA that came from T cells, B-cell-depleted T cells, or PBMCs.

Sequencing was done on a sample of peripheral blood. The chain links TRBV19 to TRBJ2-7; the match to TRBD1 covers 7 bases. The clonotype was recovered from a woman aged 45 to 65 with acute or convalescent COVID-19. Here the CDR3 DNA reads TGTGCCAGTAAACAGGGGCCCTCCTACGAGCAGTACTTC. Its protein is CASKQGPSYEQYF.